What follows describes a single T cell receptor (beta chain). This clonotype was observed a handful of times. It lacks a known antigen. Base quality data are lacking; no much larger clone is found one base away. The data were obtained in a study of CD8 T cells in ankylosing spondylitis (dated by TCRdb to the late 2010s). Broadly, across the study: The study profiled T cell receptor beta repertoires in healthy donors and ankylosing spondylitis patients to find disease-linked TCR variants. The full study cohort comprised about 23 ankylosing spondylitis patients and 85 to 120 healthy donors. Peripheral blood samples were taken, and synovial fluid was additionally collected from ankylosing spondylitis patients. What the study reported, not specific to this receptor: Significant enrichment of the disease-linked clones was reported in matched synovial fluid samples from ankylosing spondylitis patients. Some TCR beta motif variants had previously been reported in synovial fluid and blood of reactive arthritis patients, which suggested common disease-initiation mechanisms. A TCR beta motif made up of several highly homologous amino acid variants appeared to be characteristic of blood from ankylosing spondylitis patients. A CD8+ phenotype was shown by the disease-linked clones, which were found at relatively low frequencies in peripheral blood.

From cysteine to phenylalanine, the CDR3 is 15 amino acids long. The read is trimmed to its CDR3 DNA, 45 bases read in frame from base 1. The junction shows trimming of 0 bases on V and 0 bases on J, plus 6 bases between the germline ends. CDR1 LGHNA and CDR2 YSLEER are derived from the germline V gene. TCRdb records Illumina HiSeq 2500 as the sequencer. Quantitative 5'-RACE with molecular barcodes was used to prepare TCR beta libraries. The authors' pipeline ran thus. To identify disease-linked TCR variants, a new computational method was used, one built on a probabilistic model of VDJ rearrangement. TCRdb handled the public reads itself, with Q25 trimming in fastp and clone calling in MiXCR, and kept productive beta chains. Here each entry gathers all rows of one CDR3 protein and keeps the most common genes and DNA. Here the V and J calls rest on TCRdb's processing, not on the authors' analysis. The table for this sample lists 300,000 to 350,000 distinct CDR3 sequences; about 9.9% of them were counted only once. The ten largest clones take up roughly 9% of the sample.

The receptor was isolated from a female donor with ankylosing spondylitis or in good health (not recorded which). The source material was blood, either unsorted or a sorted T cell fraction (not recorded which). The rearrangement combines TRBV4-3 with TRBJ1-3; too little of a D gene remains to name it. In nucleotide form, the sequence is TGCGCCAGCAGCCAAGAGGGCTCCTCTGGAAACACCATATATTTT. This translates into CASSQEGSSGNTIYF.